A single TCR beta chain is shown here with its context. The antigen is undetermined. The data originate from a study of shared clonotypes between healthy human individuals. Study-wide results and caveats: Generally, naive subsets came out with larger estimated richness than memory subsets. Non-shared clonotypes showed lower generation probabilities than clonotypes common to all four donors.

The CDR3 is made up of 15 amino acids. V dropped 5 bases and J dropped 4; count of bases not matched to a gene: 8. From germline, CDR1 is SNHLY and CDR2 FYNNEI. The authors ran the assay at deep level. Several immunoSEQ plates received, in even portions, the genomic DNA of each subset. Clones were read by immunoSEQ multiplex PCR, and TCRdb kept only the in-frame ones, dropping some. Here the sample spans over 850,000 clones, about 84% being singletons. This chain links TRBV2 with TRBJ1-5; 7 nucleotides agree with TRBD1. The sequenced sample was memory CD4+ T cells from PBMCs. This sample's subset: CD45RA-negative fraction. The clonotype was recovered from a man aged 18 to 35 in good health. Some clones in this sample may be carry-over from other donors' samples. CDR3 amino acids: CASSKQGRGNQPQHF. CDR3 sequence (DNA): TGTGCCAGCAGTAAACAGGGGAGGGGGAATCAGCCCCAGCATTTT.